One sample yielded the 8 T cell receptor beta chains listed below, sequenced in a study of shared clonotypes between healthy human individuals. TCRdb's copy holds only in-frame clones and misses some; the assay was immunoSEQ multiplex PCR. The table includes around 2.5 million clones, over 85% detected once. The specimen sequenced was naive CD4+ T cells from PBMCs. Subset noted: CD45RA+ positively selected. Receptor source: a young man in good health. Some clones in this sample may be carry-over from other donors' samples.

The gene calls are TRBV5-4 and TRBJ2-5, with D perhaps matching TRBD1 or TRBD2 (8 bases each). Germline V gene data show CDR1 as SGHNT and CDR2 as YYREEE (reference sequence). This CDR3 contains 14 residues. V lost 3 bases and J 9 bases, leaving 18 bases between the germline ends. The CDR3 loop is CASSSGTRTGSQYF. The CDR3 DNA sequence: TGTGCCAGCAGCTCCGGGACTAGGACAGGGTCCCAGTACTTC.

As regards this clone: Its ends do not fully match the called genes, so a read error is possible. The chain couples TRBV13 to TRBJ2-3, with D perhaps assigned TRBD1 or TRBD2 (6 bases each). The CDR3 covers 17 residues. Germline CDR1 PRHDT, CDR2 FYEKMQ (reference sequence). This CDR3 reads CASSLGGWQGTTDTQYF. In nucleotides, the CDR3 is TGTGCCAGCAGCCTAGGGGGGTGGCAGGGGACCACAGATACGCAGTATTTT.

V usage is TRBV6-5 and J usage is TRBJ1-3; possible D gene TRBD1, 5 bases. The CDR3 sequence is 14 residues long. Trimming shortened V by 8 bases and J by 0 bases, and 11 bases separated the two germline ends. Germline lookup yields CDR1 MNHEY and CDR2 SVGAGI. As DNA, the CDR3 is TGTGCCAGCCAGGGTCCTAGCTCTGGAAACACCATATATTTT. This translates into CASQGPSSGNTIYF.

The rearrangement joins TRBV5-1 to TRBJ2-2; maybe TRBD2 (5 bases). The germline V and J ends were trimmed by 0 bases and 4 bases, with 13 bases remaining between them. CDR3 size: 16 residues. Germline V CDR1 and CDR2: SGHRS, YFSETQ. CDR3 DNA sequence: TGCGCCAGCAGCTTGGCCCCGGGAAGAAGCACCGGGGAGCTGTTTTTT. Encoded protein: CASSLAPGRSTGELFF.

This chain joins TRBV7-9 and TRBJ1-2, with D possibly being TRBD1 (6 bases). From germline, CDR1 is SEHNR and CDR2 FQNEAQ (reference sequence). The V and J ends lost 0 bases and 8 bases respectively, with 10 bases between them. This CDR3 has 13 amino acids. CDR3 region: CASSLAPGEGYTF. For the CDR3, the DNA is TGTGCCAGCAGCTTAGCCCCAGGGGAAGGCTACACCTTC. Complete variable domain (other parts from reference TRBV7-9 and TRBJ1-2): DTGVSQNPRHKITKRGQNVTFRCDPISEHNRLYWYRQTLGQGPEFLTYFQNEAQLEKSRLLSDRFSAERPKGSFSTLEIQRTEQGDSAMYLCASSLAPGEGYTFGSGTRLTVV.

The chain recombines TRBV6-5 with TRBJ1-2; 8 nucleotides agree with TRBD1. Germline-derived CDR1 and CDR2 are MNHEY and SVGAGI. The CDR3 has 15 amino acids. The trim removed 2 bases at V and 4 bases at J, leaving 6 bases unmatched. CDR3 amino acids: CASSYTPGTGYGYTF. In DNA form, the CDR3 reads TGTGCCAGCAGTTACACGCCCGGGACAGGCTATGGCTACACCTTC.

This chain joins TRBV28 and TRBJ2-7; D not certain. The V end was cut by 6 bases, the J end by 2 bases, with 8 bases between. The CDR3 loop spans 12 amino acids. Germline CDR1 and CDR2: MDHEN and SYDVKM. CDR3 protein: CASSLEPYEQYF. In nucleotides, the CDR3 is TGTGCCAGCAGCTTAGAGCCCTACGAGCAGTACTTC.

The gene calls are TRBV6-1 and TRBJ2-6; either TRBD1 or TRBD2 may supply D (5 bases each). The CDR3 spans 14 residues. Trimming removed 4 bases at V and 10 bases at J, with 14 bases between. From germline, CDR1 is MNHNS and CDR2 SASEGT. CDR3 sequence (DNA): TGTGCCAGCAGTGCGCCTTTTGAGGGGAACGTCCTGACTTTC. This translates into CASSAPFEGNVLTF.